This TCR beta chain was identified during a study of beta chain features in type 1 diabetes (dated by TCRdb to between 2018 and 2020). About the study as a whole: Mean age, gender distribution, total cell number and subset yield were not different between patients and healthy donors. A total of 90 million to 140 million sorted cells were examined across all samples, and RNA yield correlated strongly with the number of cells per subset. In the study, recently diagnosed type 1 diabetes patients and matched healthy donors were compared on the TCRB repertoires of their sorted circulating CD4+ T cell subsets. Whereas all 30 or so donors provided naive and central memory subsets, regulatory and stem cell-like memory subsets were isolated from just 8 patients and roughly 8 healthy donors. Results the study describes overall, beyond this receptor: Naive, central memory and regulatory TCRB repertoires appeared to be more alike among patients than among healthy donors. Because cDNA was sequenced instead of genomic DNA, activated cells with high expression could be over-represented, although the groups did not differ in activation or CD3 levels. At VDJ recombination sites, type 1 diabetes patients had fewer insertions and more deleted nucleotides, which implies abnormalities in thymic rearrangement. A moderate but significant shortening of TCRB CDR3 length was observed in type 1 diabetes patients in all four CD4+ subsets. Only small numbers of individuals were included in the HLA sub-analyses, which left unresolved whether HLA type had any influence on TCRB rearrangement. PCR might favor shorter templates, but patient and control samples were amplified and corrected together, so any skew would affect both groups equally.

The CDR1 and CDR2 encoded by the germline V gene (reference sequence) are MNHNY and SVGAGI. The CDR3 runs 14 residues from the cysteine to the phenylalanine. Solely the CDR3 DNA is kept, with 42 bases framed from the first base. V and J lose 4 bases and 3 bases, and a span of 7 bases separates them. This clone was detected a few times. The specificity of this receptor is unknown. Nothing much larger sits one base from this clone, and base qualities are not available. Each donor gave one peripheral blood draw, about 110 mL on average, collected into heparinised tubes. A BD FACSAria II was used to sort naive, central memory, regulatory and stem cell-like memory CD4+ T cells with a panel that included CD45RO, CCR7, CD25, CD127, CD95 and CD27. Every sorted population had a purity above 95%. PBMCs were separated immediately by Lymphoprep density gradient centrifugation and were stained directly, without being cultured. So that batch effects would be minimized, each experiment stained and sorted samples in pairs, pairing one healthy donor with one patient.

The entire isolated RNA was reverse transcribed using the High Capacity cDNA Reverse Transcription Kit, and thus expressed TCRB transcripts were sequenced. Naive, central memory and regulatory T cell samples underwent deep immunoSEQ sequencing, averaging around 4 million total reads per sample. Sorted cells were lysed in RLT buffer, and RNA was extracted using DNase-treated RNeasy Micro or Mini kits according to cell number. Each cell subset was processed separately to prevent cross-contamination, with patient and healthy donor samples processed together. The immunoSEQ multiplex PCR was used to amplify TCRB sequences from cDNA, yielding 87-bp fragments that span the CDR3 region. Sequencing of the amplicons was done on the Illumina HiSeq platform. In the paper's pipeline: Synthetic template baselines were used to correct PCR bias computationally, reads within Hamming distance 2 were collapsed together, and singletons that could not be merged were discarded. By aligning reads against IMGT, V, D and J genes, CDR3 length, and insertions or deletions at six rearrangement sites were assigned. Within each subset, clonotype counts were normalized to sorted cell number, and only after that were true diversity and Gini coefficients computed with the tcR R package. The overlap coefficient, calculated on TCRB nucleotide sequences, was used to quantify repertoire sharing. Imported from immuneACCESS, the table was reduced by TCRdb to in-frame sequences with V and J called. These copies leave out some clones; in studies compared against another copy, an unresolved V gene accounts for under half, and the cause of the remainder is not known. The V and J calls and clone size were taken over from that table, and D and trimming were inferred from the DNA. This sample lists roughly 160,000 clones; just over 8% were detected once. More than 0.45% of the sample comes from the top ten.

Sequenced material: central memory CD4+ T cells from blood. This sequence was found in a woman under 30 with type 1 diabetes. This receptor chain uses TRBV6-6 and TRBJ2-6, with no D gene named confidently. The CDR3 region reads CASSWSFGANVLTF. In nucleotide form, the sequence is TGTGCCAGCAGTTGGAGCTTTGGGGCCAACGTCCTGACTTTC.